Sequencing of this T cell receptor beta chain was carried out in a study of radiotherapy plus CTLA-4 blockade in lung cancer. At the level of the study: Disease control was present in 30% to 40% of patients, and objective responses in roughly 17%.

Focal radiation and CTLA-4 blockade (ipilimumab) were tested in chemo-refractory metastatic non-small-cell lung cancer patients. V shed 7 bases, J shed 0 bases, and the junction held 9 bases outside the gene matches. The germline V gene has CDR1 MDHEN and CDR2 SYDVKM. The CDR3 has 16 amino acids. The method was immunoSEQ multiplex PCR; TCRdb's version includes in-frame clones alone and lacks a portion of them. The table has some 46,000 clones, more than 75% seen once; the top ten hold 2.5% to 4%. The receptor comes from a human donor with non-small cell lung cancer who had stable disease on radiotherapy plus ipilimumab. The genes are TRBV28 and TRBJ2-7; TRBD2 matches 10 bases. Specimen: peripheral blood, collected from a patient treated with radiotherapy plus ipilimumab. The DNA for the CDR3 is TGTGCCAGCACGGCTAGCGGGAGAAGCGCCTCCTACGAGCAGTACTTC. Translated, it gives CASTASGRSASYEQYF.